This T cell receptor (beta chain) stems from a study of Ad26.COV2.S vaccination and SARS-CoV-2 variants (dated by TCRdb to the early 2020s). The study in broad terms: Donors in the vaccine arm were drawn from COV1001, a phase I-IIa trial of Ad26.COV2.S in healthy adults that was multicentre, randomized, double-blind and placebo-controlled. Trial participants were randomized into five groups of five, in which low-dose or high-dose Ad26.COV2.S was given once or twice, or placebo was given on both occasions. Ad26.COV2.S was given intramuscularly at 5x10^10 or 1x10^11 viral particles, as a single shot or as two shots 56 days apart. The specificity and breadth of SARS-CoV-2-reactive T cell receptors after Ad26.COV2.S vaccination were assessed by TCRbeta repertoire sequencing. A total of around 32 samples were included in the TCR-sequenced set, comprising roughly 19 Ad26.COV2.S vaccine recipients, 5 placebo recipients and 8 SARS-CoV-2 convalescent individuals. Throughout the experiments and outcome assessment, investigators stayed blinded to trial group allocation.

As to this clone: What this receptor recognizes is not known. Base qualities are not recorded, but no much larger clone differs from it by a single base. The sample carries other DNA sequences with the same CDR3.

The meaning of the sample's treatment or condition label: around 19 received Ad26.COV2.S at low or high dose, single or two shots; 5 received placebo; per-sample allocation not given. For vaccine and placebo recipients, repertoires were sequenced using samples collected on day 63 after the first injection. In Cohort 1b, roughly 26 adults aged 18-55 years were enrolled at a single site in Boston, USA, between 29 July and 7 August 2020. Ad26.COV2.S consisted of a replication-incompetent adenovirus type 26 vector by which a prefusion-stabilized SARS-CoV-2 spike protein from the original Wuhan strain was expressed. Trimming removed 1 base from V and 4 bases from J, leaving 8 bases between the germline ends. There are 14 amino acids in the CDR3, from cysteine to phenylalanine inclusive. Kept here is only the CDR3 DNA, which spans 42 bases and is read in frame from base 1. Per the germline V gene, SGHDN is the CDR1 and FVKESK is the CDR2.

The immunoSEQ Assay was the method used to sequence TCRbeta CDR3 regions. After extraction, genomic DNA underwent amplification by bias-controlled multiplex PCR, followed by high-throughput sequencing. The study's own analysis went as follows. To quantify the absolute abundance of each unique TCRbeta CDR3 region, sequences were collapsed and filtered. T cell fraction was estimated by normalization of TCRbeta template counts to usable DNA, with usable DNA being measured through amplification of reference genes present in all nucleated cells. Repertoire TCRs were annotated as SARS-CoV-2-specific when V gene, CDR3 amino acid sequence and J gene were exactly matched to a known reactive TCR set. The reference SARS-CoV-2 TCR set came from MIRA and was filtered for enrichment in COVID-19-positive ImmuneCODE repertoires, removing public or cross-reactive TCRs. Using the MIRA antigens, annotated TCRs were further analysed by specific ORF or by position within an ORF. Depth was the summed frequency of annotated unique rearrangements, while breadth was defined as annotated unique rearrangements over total unique productive rearrangements. Two-sided Wilcoxon rank-sum tests were applied when comparing TCR breadth between groups. Sourced from immuneACCESS, this table was stored by TCRdb with only in-frame sequences that have V and J called. A share of the clones is absent; for the studies checked, an unresolved V gene accounts for under half, and the remainder has no known explanation. The V and J calls and clone size come from that table; D and trimming were worked out from the DNA. This sample comprises hundreds of thousands of clones, roughly nine tenths of them detected only once. Over 1.3% of the sample belongs to the ten largest clones.

Study-level results and caveats: Non-spike TCR breadth was comparable between vaccine and placebo recipients, consistent with the vaccine containing only spike. Compared with placebo recipients, Ad26.COV2.S recipients showed higher spike-specific TCR breadth (P = 0.0014). The authors noted that total T cell responses may have been underestimated by the TCR breadth and depth analyses. The study lacked the statistical power to compare responses across vaccine doses or regimens. After vaccination, substantial breadth of spike-specific CD8+ and CD4+ T cell responses was reported.

The chain uses TRBV14 and TRBJ2-1; no D gene call is confident. Source: peripheral blood, taken in a trial of Ad26.COV2.S vaccine versus placebo. The TCR comes from a person between 18 and 65 years old who received the Ad26.COV2.S COVID-19 vaccine or a placebo. The bases read TGTGCCAGCAGCCAAGTATCACCTTACAATGAGCAGTTCTTC. Translated, it reads CASSQVSPYNEQFF.